The 7 T cell receptor beta chains listed next were all sequenced from one sample in a study of cytomegalovirus exposure and HLA in healthy donors. The primer mix had 60 Vbeta and 13 Jbeta primers. Generated by immunoSEQ multiplex PCR, the TCRdb table keeps only in-frame clones and is missing some. The sample yields approximately 190,000 clones, 81% seen once. Material for sequencing was PBMCs. The source is a man between 45 and 60 years old in good health and CMV-seronegative.

This sequence joins TRBV19 and TRBJ1-5; unclear D gene. V lost 4 bases to trimming and J lost 0 bases, with 10 bases between them. In germline, CDR1 is LNHDA, CDR2 SQIVND (reference sequence). The CDR3 has 15 amino acids. The CDR3 here is CASSTLVVSNQPQHF. The CDR3 DNA is TGTGCCAGTAGTACCCTAGTGGTTAGCAATCAGCCCCAGCATTTT.

A single count supports this clone. The rearrangement joins TRBV6-1 to TRBJ2-7; D gene uncertain. V was shortened by 6 bases and J by 1 base, with 7 bases between the two germline ends. Germline CDR1 and CDR2: MNHNS and SASEGT. There are 12 residues in the CDR3. CDR3 nucleotide sequence: TGTGCCAGCAGATTTCTTTCCTACGAGCAGTACTTC. It encodes CASRFLSYEQYF.

This chain links TRBV6-5 with TRBJ1-2; weak D call: TRBD1 (6 bases). Germline V CDR1 and CDR2: MNHEY, SVGAGI. This CDR3 has 15 residues. Deletions cut 6 bases from V and 4 bases from J, with 18 bases between. The CDR3 bases are TGTGCCAGCAGCCAAACGACAGGTCCAATCTATGGCTACACCTTC. Translated: CASSQTTGPIYGYTF.

The J gene is TRBJ2-5, the V gene TRBV7-2; D tentatively reads TRBD1 or TRBD2 (7 bases each). The CDR3 runs 16 residues. Trimming cost V 5 bases and J 2 bases, with 18 bases left between them. Looked up from germline, CDR1 is SGHTA and CDR2 is FQGNSA. Written as DNA, the CDR3 is TGTGCCAGCAGCCTAGGGGGCGGGGGCCCACAAGAGACCCAGTACTTC. As protein: CASSLGGGGPQETQYF.

V usage is TRBV27 and J usage is TRBJ1-6; no definite D call. Trimming removed 7 bases from V and 5 bases from J, with 15 bases in between. The CDR3 runs to 15 residues. The germline V gene has CDR1 MNHEY and CDR2 SMNVEV (reference sequence). The CDR3 nucleotides are TGTGCCAGCACTCTGGGAGGGCCTGATAATTCACCCCTCCACTTT. This encodes CASTLGGPDNSPLHF.

The gene calls are TRBV7-9 and TRBJ2-4; TRBD2 matches at 7 bases. With 5 bases clipped from V and 4 bases from J, the junction kept 8 bases outside the gene matches. CDR3 size: 15 residues. Looked up from germline, CDR1 is SEHNR and CDR2 is FQNEAQ (reference sequence). The CDR3, as DNA: TGTGCCAGCAGCCAGCAGGAAGCGGGGAAAAACATTCAGTACTTC. Its protein product is CASSQQEAGKNIQYF.

This chain connects TRBV30 to TRBJ1-2; D is undetermined. The CDR3 runs 12 residues. With 3 bases removed from V and 4 bases from J, the gap between germline ends came to 9 bases. CDR1 is GTSNPN, CDR2 SVGIG, per germline (reference sequence). Written as DNA, the CDR3 is TGTGCCTGGAGGGGCAGACCCTATGGCTACACCTTC. Its translation is CAWRGRPYGYTF.